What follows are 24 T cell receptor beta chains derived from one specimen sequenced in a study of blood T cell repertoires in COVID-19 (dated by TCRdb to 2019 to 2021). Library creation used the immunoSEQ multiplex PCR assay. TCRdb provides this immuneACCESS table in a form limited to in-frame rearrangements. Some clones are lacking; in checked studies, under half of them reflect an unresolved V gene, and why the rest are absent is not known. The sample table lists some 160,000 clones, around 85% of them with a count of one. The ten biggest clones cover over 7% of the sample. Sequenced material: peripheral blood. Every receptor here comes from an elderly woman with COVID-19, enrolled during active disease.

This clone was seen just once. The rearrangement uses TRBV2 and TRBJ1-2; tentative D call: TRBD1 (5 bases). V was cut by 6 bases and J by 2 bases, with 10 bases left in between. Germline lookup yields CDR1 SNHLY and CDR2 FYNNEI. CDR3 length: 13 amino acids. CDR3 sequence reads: CASRQQENYGYTF. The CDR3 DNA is TGTGCCAGCAGGCAACAGGAAAACTATGGCTACACCTTC.

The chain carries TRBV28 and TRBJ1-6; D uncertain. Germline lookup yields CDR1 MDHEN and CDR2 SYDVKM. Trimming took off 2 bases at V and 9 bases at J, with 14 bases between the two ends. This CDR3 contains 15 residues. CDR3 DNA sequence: TGTGCCAGCAGTTTAACACAGTCGGGGAGTTCACCCCTCCACTTT. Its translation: CASSLTQSGSSPLHF.

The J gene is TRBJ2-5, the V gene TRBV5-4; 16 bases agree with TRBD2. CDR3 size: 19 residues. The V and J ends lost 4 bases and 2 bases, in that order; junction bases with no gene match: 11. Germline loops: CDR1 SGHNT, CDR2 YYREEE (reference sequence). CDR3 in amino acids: CASSLAGLAGGPGQETQYF. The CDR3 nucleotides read TGTGCCAGCAGCCTTGCGGGACTAGCGGGAGGGCCGGGGCAAGAGACCCAGTACTTC.

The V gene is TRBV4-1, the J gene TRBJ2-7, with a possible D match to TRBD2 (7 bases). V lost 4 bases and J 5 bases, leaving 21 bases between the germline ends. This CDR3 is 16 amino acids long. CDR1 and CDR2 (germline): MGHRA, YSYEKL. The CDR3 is CASSLTQGGAINEQYF. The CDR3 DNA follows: TGCGCCAGCAGCCTAACACAGGGAGGGGCAATCAACGAGCAGTACTTC.

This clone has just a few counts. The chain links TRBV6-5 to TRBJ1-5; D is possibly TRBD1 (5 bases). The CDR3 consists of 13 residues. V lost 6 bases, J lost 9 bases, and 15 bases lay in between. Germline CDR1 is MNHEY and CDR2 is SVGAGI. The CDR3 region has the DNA TGTGCCAGCAGGGGGCCGGCCCTCGGGCCCCAGCATTTT. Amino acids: CASRGPALGPQHF.

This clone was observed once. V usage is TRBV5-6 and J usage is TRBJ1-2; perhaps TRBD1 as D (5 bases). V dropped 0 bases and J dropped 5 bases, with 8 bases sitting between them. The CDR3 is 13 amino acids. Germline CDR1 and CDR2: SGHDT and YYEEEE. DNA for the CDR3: TGTGCCAGCAGCTTGGGACAGTTATATGGCTACACCTTC. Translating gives CASSLGQLYGYTF.

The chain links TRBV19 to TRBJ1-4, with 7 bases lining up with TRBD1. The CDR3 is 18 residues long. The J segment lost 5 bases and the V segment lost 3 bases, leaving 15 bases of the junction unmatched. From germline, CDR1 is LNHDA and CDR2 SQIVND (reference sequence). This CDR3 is CASSIIDSGTARNEKLFF. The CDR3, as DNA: TGTGCCAGTAGTATCATAGACTCCGGGACAGCCCGCAATGAAAAACTGTTTTTT. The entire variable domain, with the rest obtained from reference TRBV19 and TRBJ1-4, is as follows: DGGITQSPKYLFRKEGQNVTLSCEQNLNHDAMYWYRQDPGQGLRLIYYSQIVNDFQKGDIAEGYSVSREKKESFPLTVTSAQKNPTAFYLCASSIIDSGTARNEKLFFGSGTQLSVL.

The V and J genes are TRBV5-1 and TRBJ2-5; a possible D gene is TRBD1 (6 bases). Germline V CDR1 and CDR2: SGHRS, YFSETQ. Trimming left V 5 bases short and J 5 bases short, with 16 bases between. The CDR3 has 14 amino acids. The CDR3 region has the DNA TGCGCCAGCAGAGCAGGGGCTCGTCCGGAGACCCAGTACTTC. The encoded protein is CASRAGARPETQYF.

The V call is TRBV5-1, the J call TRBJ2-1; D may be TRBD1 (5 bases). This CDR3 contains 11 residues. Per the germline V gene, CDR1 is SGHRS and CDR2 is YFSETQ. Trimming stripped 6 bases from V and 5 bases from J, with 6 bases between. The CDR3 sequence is CASKGDNEQFF. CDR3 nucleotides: TGCGCCAGCAAAGGGGACAATGAGCAGTTCTTC.

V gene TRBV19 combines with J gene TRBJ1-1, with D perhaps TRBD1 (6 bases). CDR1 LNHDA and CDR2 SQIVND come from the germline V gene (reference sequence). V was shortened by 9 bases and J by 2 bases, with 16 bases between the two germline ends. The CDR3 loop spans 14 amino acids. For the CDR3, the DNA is TGTGCCAGCTCTCCGGGACAAGTTAACACTGAAGCTTTCTTT. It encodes CASSPGQVNTEAFF.

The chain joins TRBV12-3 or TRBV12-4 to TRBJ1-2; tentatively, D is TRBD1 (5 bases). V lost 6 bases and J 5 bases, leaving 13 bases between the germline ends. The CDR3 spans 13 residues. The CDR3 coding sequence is TGTGCCAGCAGCCCTCGCGGGGGATATGGCTACACCTTC. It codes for CASSPRGGYGYTF.

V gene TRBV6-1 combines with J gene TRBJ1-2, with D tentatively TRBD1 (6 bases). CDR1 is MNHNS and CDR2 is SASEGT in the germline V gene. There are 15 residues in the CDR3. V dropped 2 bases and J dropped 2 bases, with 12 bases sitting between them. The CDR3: CASSEPGQGNYGYTF. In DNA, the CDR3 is TGTGCCAGCAGTGAACCCGGGCAGGGGAACTATGGCTACACCTTC.

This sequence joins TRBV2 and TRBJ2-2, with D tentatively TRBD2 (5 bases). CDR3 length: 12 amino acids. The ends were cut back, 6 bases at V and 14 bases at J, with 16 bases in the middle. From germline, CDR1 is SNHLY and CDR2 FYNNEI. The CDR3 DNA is TGTGCCAGCAGCGAGGACTCATTGGGACTGTTTTTT. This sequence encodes CASSEDSLGLFF.

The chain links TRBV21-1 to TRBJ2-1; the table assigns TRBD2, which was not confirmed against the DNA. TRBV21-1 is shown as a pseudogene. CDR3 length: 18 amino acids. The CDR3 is CASSWRRGGRCSYNEQFF. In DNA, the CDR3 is TGTGCCAGCAGCTGGCGACGGGGCGGGAGATGCTCCTACAATGAGCAGTTCTTC.

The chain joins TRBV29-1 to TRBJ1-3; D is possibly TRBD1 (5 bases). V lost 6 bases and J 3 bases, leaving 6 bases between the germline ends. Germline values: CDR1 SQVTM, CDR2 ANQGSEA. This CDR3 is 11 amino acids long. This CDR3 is CSVDSGNTIYF. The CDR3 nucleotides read TGCAGCGTAGACAGTGGAAACACCATATATTTT. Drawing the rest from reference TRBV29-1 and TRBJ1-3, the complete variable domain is SAVISQKPSRDICQRGTSLTIQCQVDSQVTMMFWYRQQPGQSLTLIATANQGSEATYESGFVIDKFPISRPNLTFSTLTVSNMSPEDSSIYLCSVDSGNTIYFGEGSWLTVV.

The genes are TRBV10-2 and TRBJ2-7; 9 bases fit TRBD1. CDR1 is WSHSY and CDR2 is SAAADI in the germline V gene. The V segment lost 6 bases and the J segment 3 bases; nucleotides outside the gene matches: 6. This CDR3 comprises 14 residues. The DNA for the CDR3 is TGCGCCAGCAGAAGAAACAGGGGGCTCTACGAGCAGTACTTC. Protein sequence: CASRRNRGLYEQYF.

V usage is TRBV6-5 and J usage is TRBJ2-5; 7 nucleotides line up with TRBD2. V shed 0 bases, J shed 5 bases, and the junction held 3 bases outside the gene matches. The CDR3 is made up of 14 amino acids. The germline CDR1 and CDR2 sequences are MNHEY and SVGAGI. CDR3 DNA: TGTGCCAGCAGTTACTCGAGACTAGCCGAGACCCAGTACTTC. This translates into CASSYSRLAETQYF.

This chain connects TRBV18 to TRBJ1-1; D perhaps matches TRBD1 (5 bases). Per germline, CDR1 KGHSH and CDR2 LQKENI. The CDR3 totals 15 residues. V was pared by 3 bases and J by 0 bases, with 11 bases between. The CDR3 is CASSPPDSMNTEAFF. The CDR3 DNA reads TGTGCCAGCTCACCCCCTGACAGCATGAACACTGAAGCTTTCTTT.

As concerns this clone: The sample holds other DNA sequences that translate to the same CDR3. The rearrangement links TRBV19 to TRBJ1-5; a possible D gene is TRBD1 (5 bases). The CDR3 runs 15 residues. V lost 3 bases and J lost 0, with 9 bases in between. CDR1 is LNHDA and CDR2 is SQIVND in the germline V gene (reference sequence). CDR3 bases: TGTGCCAGTAGTATCGGAGGGGTTAGCAATCAGCCCCAGCATTTT. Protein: CASSIGGVSNQPQHF.

Here the CDR3 reads CASSGLGRGLKKLFF. Written as DNA, the CDR3 is TGTGCCAGCAGTGGGCTCGGAAGGGGGTTGAAAAAACTGTTTTTT. The V call is TRBV28, the J call TRBJ1-4; D possibly corresponds to TRBD1 (6 bases). Trimming stripped 5 bases from V and 9 bases from J, with 19 bases between. This CDR3 has 15 amino acids. Germline values: CDR1 MDHEN, CDR2 SYDVKM. Full variable domain (rest looked up from reference TRBV28 and TRBJ1-4): DVKVTQSSRYLVKRTGEKVFLECVQDMDHENMFWYRQDPGLGLRLIYFSYDVKMKEKGDIPEGYSVSREKKERFSLILESASTNQTSMYLCASSGLGRGLKKLFFGSGTQLSVL.

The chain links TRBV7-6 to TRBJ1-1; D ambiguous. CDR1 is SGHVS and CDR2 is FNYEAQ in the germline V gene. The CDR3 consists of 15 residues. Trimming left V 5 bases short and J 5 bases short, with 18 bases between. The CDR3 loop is CASSTMGGITTEAFF. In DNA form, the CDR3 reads TGTGCCAGCAGCACCATGGGAGGGATTACGACTGAAGCTTTCTTT.

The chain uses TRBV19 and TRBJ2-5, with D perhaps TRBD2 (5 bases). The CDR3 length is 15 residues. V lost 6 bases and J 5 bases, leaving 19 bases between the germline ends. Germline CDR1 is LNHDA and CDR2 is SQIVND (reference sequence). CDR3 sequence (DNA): TGTGCCAGTAGCCGACGCGGGTCCACTGGGGAGACCCAGTACTTC. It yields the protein CASSRRGSTGETQYF.

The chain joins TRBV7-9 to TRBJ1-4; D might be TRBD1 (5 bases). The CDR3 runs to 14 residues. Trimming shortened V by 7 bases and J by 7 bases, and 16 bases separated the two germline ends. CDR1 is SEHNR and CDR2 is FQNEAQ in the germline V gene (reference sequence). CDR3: CASKRAGGAEKLFF. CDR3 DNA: TGTGCCAGCAAAAGGGCAGGCGGGGCTGAAAAACTGTTTTTT.

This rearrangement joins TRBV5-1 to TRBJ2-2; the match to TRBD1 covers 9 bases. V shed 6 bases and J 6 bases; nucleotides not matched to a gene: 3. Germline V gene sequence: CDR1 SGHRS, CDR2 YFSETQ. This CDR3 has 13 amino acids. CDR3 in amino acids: CASMGQGSGELFF. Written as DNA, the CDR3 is TGCGCCAGCATGGGACAGGGTTCCGGGGAGCTGTTTTTT.